This TCR beta chain was documented in a study of human T cells and chemical hapten exposure. What the library attached to individual cDNA molecules were unique molecular identifiers. TCRdb fed the RACE reads into MiXCR, producing one record per CDR3 protein. The data show about 90,000 distinct CDR3 sequences, with over 9.5% seen just once and less than 2.5% held by the top ten. This clonotype was seen only a few times. The antigen is undetermined. V gave up 2 bases and J gave up 4 bases, with 13 bases separating them. Germline loops: CDR1 SGHNT, CDR2 YENEEA. The CDR3 is 15 amino acids. Study-wide points: Donors, who had alopecia, may show an immune response that differs from healthy people's. No shift was seen in TCRs above 1 in 1000 frequency with DPC sensitization.

Stated time point: patch test 1, 2 weeks after DPC sensitization. Sample treatment: therapeutic diphenylcyclopropenone sensitization with weekly scalp DPC. The rearrangement uses TRBV11-3 and TRBJ2-3; maybe TRBD2 (5 bases). The TCR originated in a man aged 40-55 years with alopecia areata. Some clones in this sample may be carry-over from other donors' samples. This material consisted of whole blood, taken in connection with sensitization to the hapten diphenylcyclopropenone (DPC). The DNA of the CDR3 is TGTGCCAGCAGCTTAAAGGCTGCGGGTCCAGATACGCAGTATTTT. This gives the protein CASSLKAAGPDTQYF.